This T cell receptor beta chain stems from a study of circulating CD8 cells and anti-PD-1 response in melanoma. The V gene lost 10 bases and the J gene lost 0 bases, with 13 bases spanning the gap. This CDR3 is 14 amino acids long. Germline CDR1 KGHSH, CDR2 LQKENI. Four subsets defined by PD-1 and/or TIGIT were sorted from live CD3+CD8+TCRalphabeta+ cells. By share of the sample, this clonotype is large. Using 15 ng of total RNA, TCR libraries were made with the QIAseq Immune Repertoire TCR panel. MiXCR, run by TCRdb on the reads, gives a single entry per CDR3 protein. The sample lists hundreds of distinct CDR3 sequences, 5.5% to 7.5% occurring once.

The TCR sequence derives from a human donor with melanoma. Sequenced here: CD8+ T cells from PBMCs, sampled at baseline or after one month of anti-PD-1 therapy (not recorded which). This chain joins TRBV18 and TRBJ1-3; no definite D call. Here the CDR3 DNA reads TGTGCCACCCTTGACCCTGCCTCTGGAAACACCATATATTTT. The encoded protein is CATLDPASGNTIYF.